What follows are 32 T cell receptor beta chains derived from one specimen sequenced in a study of type 1 regulatory T cells. Study observations and caveats: Type 1 regulatory T cells had a more restricted TCR repertoire than non-type 1 regulatory T cells.

TCRdb re-called the reads through MiXCR, storing one row per CDR3 protein. The sample records tens of thousands of distinct CDR3 sequences, less than 25% being singletons. These receptors have no identified antigens. The sample was cultured type 1 regulatory T (Tr1) cells, either the whole culture or a sorted fraction (not recorded which). The receptor source for this set is a human donor in good health.

This clonotype turned up a few times. The rearrangement links TRBV27 to TRBJ1-1, with D perhaps TRBD1 (5 bases). This CDR3 has 15 amino acids. Trimming removed 1 base from V and 0 bases from J, with 9 bases in between. Germline-derived CDR1 and CDR2 are MNHEY and SMNVEV (reference sequence). CDR3 residues: CASSLYRSLNTEAFF. CDR3 bases: TGTGCCAGCAGTTTATACAGGTCTTTGAACACTGAAGCTTTCTTT.

The chain carries TRBV20-1 and TRBJ2-7, with 9 bases that match TRBD1. Per the germline V gene, CDR1 is DFQATT and CDR2 is SNEGSKA (reference sequence). The CDR3 extends over 14 amino acids. V lost 6 bases, J lost 5 bases, and 11 bases stayed unmatched. In nucleotides, the CDR3 is TGCAGTGCAAGCACAGGGGGCAAGGGGAACGAGCAGTACTTC. Protein sequence: CSASTGGKGNEQYF.

V and J are TRBV18 and TRBJ2-7, with 10 bases fitting TRBD2. The CDR3 contains 16 residues. Germline CDR1 and CDR2: KGHSH and LQKENI. V shed 0 bases, J shed 0 bases, and the junction held 2 bases outside the gene matches. The CDR3 region has the DNA TGTGCCAGCTCACCACCTAGCGGGAGGCACTCCTACGAGCAGTACTTC. Protein product: CASSPPSGRHSYEQYF.

The chain combines TRBV9 with TRBJ2-3; 7 bases fit TRBD1. After removal of 4 bases from V and 0 bases from J, the junction contained 2 bases not matched to a gene. The germline CDR1 and CDR2 sequences are SGDLS and YYNGEE. The CDR3 extends over 14 amino acids. The chain's CDR3 is CASSFRGSTDTQYF. The CDR3 DNA sequence: TGTGCCAGCAGCTTCAGGGGGAGCACAGATACGCAGTATTTT.

This clonotype came up many times. The chain has TRBV5-1 and TRBJ2-4, with 7 bases fitting TRBD2. Germline CDR1 is SGHRS and CDR2 is YFSETQ. This CDR3 has 14 amino acids. Unmatched junction bases numbered 3, after V lost 0 bases and J lost 6 bases. The CDR3 region has the DNA TGCGCCAGCAGCTTGGGCGGGGGAGCAAACATTCAGTACTTC. Translated: CASSLGGGANIQYF.

V and J are TRBV12-3 or TRBV12-4 and TRBJ1-5, with 11 bases aligning to TRBD1. V shed 6 bases, J shed 1 base, and the junction held 2 bases outside the gene matches. The CDR3 totals 15 residues. CDR3 sequence reads: CASRGDRGSNQPQHF. Written as DNA, the CDR3 is TGTGCCAGCAGGGGGGACAGGGGGAGCAATCAGCCCCAGCATTTT.

V usage is TRBV5-1 and J usage is TRBJ2-3; a weak D match, TRBD1 (6 bases). Germline V CDR1 and CDR2: SGHRS, YFSETQ. V lost 4 bases and J 6 bases, leaving 12 bases between the germline ends. CDR3 length: 13 residues. The CDR3 sequence is CASSDQGFDTQYF. CDR3 bases: TGCGCCAGCAGCGATCAGGGGTTCGATACGCAGTATTTT.

Ten or more counts support this clonotype. The chain carries TRBV14 and TRBJ2-1, with 7 nucleotides matching TRBD2. The CDR3 sequence is 15 residues long. V lost 4 bases, J lost 10 bases, and 13 bases stayed unmatched. Germline values: CDR1 SGHDN, CDR2 FVKESK. The CDR3 is CASSPADGGRGEQFF. DNA for the CDR3: TGTGCCAGCAGCCCCGCAGACGGCGGGAGAGGCGAGCAGTTCTTC.

As to this clonotype: No conserved phenylalanine or tryptophan is present at the end of the CDR3, so a read error is the likely explanation. This chain links TRBV6-1 with TRBJ2-2, with 8 bases that match TRBD2. The V and J ends lost 7 bases and 6 bases, in that order; junction bases with no gene match: 13. The CDR3 has 16 amino acids. Germline CDR1 is MNHNS and CDR2 is SASEGT. The CDR3 is CASTRSGTRMSGELFS. Written as DNA, the CDR3 is TGTGCCAGCACCAGAAGCGGGACTAGAATGTCCGGGGAGCTGTTTTCT.

This clonotype was seen a handful of times. This chain connects TRBV5-1 to TRBJ2-3; unclear D gene. In germline, CDR1 is SGHRS, CDR2 YFSETQ. V lost 0 bases and J lost 4, with 9 bases in between. The CDR3 is 14 residues long. The CDR3 DNA is TGCGCCAGCAGCTTGGGAACGGAAGCAGATACGCAGTATTTT. Protein sequence: CASSLGTEADTQYF.

The rearrangement links TRBV10-3 to TRBJ1-5; 11 nucleotides align to TRBD1. V shed 8 bases and J 1 base; nucleotides not matched to a gene: 10. Germline lookup yields CDR1 ENHRY and CDR2 SYGVKD. The CDR3 is 17 amino acids. DNA for the CDR3: TGTGCCATCGGGGGAGGACAGGGGGCCGGGAGCAATCAGCCCCAGCATTTT. Its protein product is CAIGGGQGAGSNQPQHF.

This chain links TRBV7-8 with TRBJ2-5; D is perhaps TRBD1 (5 bases). Trimming left V 3 bases short and J 2 bases short, with 7 bases between. The germline gives CDR1 SGHVS, CDR2 FQNEAQ. The CDR3 contains 13 residues. DNA for the CDR3: TGTGCCAGCAGCTTGACAGTACAAGAGACCCAGTACTTC. Protein sequence: CASSLTVQETQYF.

In this sample, this clonotype turned up a few times. The V call is TRBV5-1, the J call TRBJ1-1; 8 bases are a match to TRBD1. Germline values: CDR1 SGHRS, CDR2 YFSETQ. The ends lost 4 bases at V and 3 bases at J; junction bases unmatched: 2. The CDR3 contains 13 residues. CDR3 sequence (DNA): TGCGCCAGCAGCGGGGGACAGGACACTGAAGCTTTCTTT. It specifies CASSGGQDTEAFF.

This clonotype was seen a handful of times. CDR3 amino acids: CASSTGQGSGELFF. CDR3 sequence (DNA): TGTGCCAGCAGTACGGGACAGGGGTCCGGGGAGCTGTTTTTT. This rearrangement joins TRBV6-5 to TRBJ2-2, with 10 bases lining up with TRBD1. Germline loops: CDR1 MNHEY, CDR2 SVGAGI. The CDR3 has 14 amino acids. The junction had 3 bases not matched to a gene; V was cut back by 5 bases and J by 6 bases.

The rearrangement uses TRBV10-3 and TRBJ2-5, with TRBD2 matching over 10 bases. CDR1 is ENHRY and CDR2 is SYGVKD in the germline V gene. This CDR3 has 16 residues. J lost 5 bases, V lost 0 bases, and 6 bases had no gene match. The CDR3 DNA reads TGTGCCATCAGTGAGTCGATGTCAGCGGGAGGGGAGACCCAGTACTTC. This codes for CAISESMSAGGETQYF.

This clonotype was seen a handful of times. The chain employs TRBV10-3 and TRBJ1-5, with 8 nucleotides matching TRBD1. J was trimmed by 5 bases and V by 0 bases; bases with no gene match: 6. Germline CDR1 and CDR2: ENHRY and SYGVKD. This CDR3 has 16 residues. The CDR3: CAISESDRAPHQPQHF. In DNA, the CDR3 is TGTGCCATCAGTGAGTCGGACAGGGCACCCCATCAGCCCCAGCATTTT.

This clonotype appeared a single time. The V gene is TRBV7-2, the J gene TRBJ2-2; 7 positions match TRBD2. Germline V gives CDR1 SGHTA, CDR2 FQGNSA. V trimming: 5 bases; J trimming: 0 bases; junction bases outside the gene matches: 0. This CDR3 contains 14 residues. CDR3 protein: CASSRGANTGELFF. The CDR3 DNA is TGTGCCAGCAGCCGGGGGGCGAACACCGGGGAGCTGTTTTTT.

This clonotype was counted only a few times. The chain is built from TRBV6-6 and TRBJ2-7; D possibly corresponds to TRBD2 (5 bases). The ends were cut back, 2 bases at V and 6 bases at J, with 11 bases in the middle. The CDR3 runs 13 residues. Per germline, CDR1 MNHNY and CDR2 SVGAGI (reference sequence). CDR3: CASSYGAGVEQYF. The CDR3 bases are TGTGCCAGCAGTTACGGAGCCGGGGTCGAGCAGTACTTC.

The table lists this clonotype with many counts. The gene calls are TRBV5-1 and TRBJ2-1; 11 bases map to TRBD2. This CDR3 is 15 amino acids long. Germline lookup yields CDR1 SGHRS and CDR2 YFSETQ. Trimming at V came to 2 bases and at J to 10 bases, leaving 8 bases not matched to a gene. The CDR3: CASSFPTSGRAEQFF. The CDR3 DNA sequence: TGCGCCAGCAGCTTCCCTACTAGCGGGAGAGCCGAGCAGTTCTTC.

This sequence joins TRBV10-3 and TRBJ2-2, with 9 bases lining up with TRBD2. The V gene's germline CDR1 is ENHRY and CDR2 SYGVKD. Trimming at V came to 4 bases and at J to 2 bases, leaving 8 bases not matched to a gene. The CDR3 runs 17 residues. The CDR3 protein is CAISAGSGGINTGELFF. DNA for the CDR3: TGTGCCATCAGTGCGGGCAGCGGGGGGATTAACACCGGGGAGCTGTTTTTT.

This chain links TRBV6-5 with TRBJ2-2, with 7 nucleotides matching TRBD1. Germline-derived CDR1 and CDR2 are MNHEY and SVGAGI. V shed 6 bases and J 7 bases; nucleotides not matched to a gene: 5. This CDR3 comprises 13 residues. The CDR3 DNA is TGTGCCAGCAGCTTACAGGGGAACGGGGAGCTGTTTTTT. Protein sequence: CASSLQGNGELFF.

J is TRBJ2-2 and V is TRBV5-1, with TRBD2 matching over 9 bases. CDR1 and CDR2 (germline): SGHRS, YFSETQ. The CDR3 has 15 amino acids. The V gene end was trimmed by 3 bases and the J gene end by 4 bases; junction bases not matched to a gene: 4. The CDR3 coding sequence is TGCGCCAGCAGCTATAGCGGGAGTATCACCGGGGAGCTGTTTTTT. Its protein is CASSYSGSITGELFF.

This clonotype showed up just a few times. The J gene is TRBJ2-4, the V gene TRBV6-2 or TRBV6-3; D might be TRBD2 (6 bases). CDR1 is MNHEY, CDR2 SVGEGT, per germline. V was shortened by 7 bases and J by 9 bases, with 10 bases between the two germline ends. There are 11 residues in the CDR3. In nucleotides, the CDR3 is TGTGCCAGCACATTGGGGGGCATTCAGTACTTC. Amino acids: CASTLGGIQYF.

The chain carries TRBV6-2 or TRBV6-3 and TRBJ1-5; maybe TRBD1 (6 bases). Deletions cut 7 bases from V and 7 bases from J, with 17 bases between. The CDR3 consists of 14 residues. Germline V gene data show CDR1 as MNHEY and CDR2 as SVGEGT. Written as DNA, the CDR3 is TGTGCCAGCACGCCACAGGGAAGGAGGCAGCCCCAGCATTTT. Translated, it gives CASTPQGRRQPQHF.

This clonotype was recorded many times. V is TRBV29-1 and J is TRBJ1-2; 8 nucleotides agree with TRBD1. The length of the CDR3 is 12 residues. CDR1 and CDR2 (germline): SQVTM, ANQGSEA. The trim removed 3 bases at V and 10 bases at J, leaving 7 bases unmatched. The CDR3 protein is CSVEDRASVYTF. The DNA for the CDR3 is TGCAGCGTTGAGGACAGGGCCAGTGTCTACACCTTC.

This clonotype came up a few times. The V and J genes are TRBV20-1 and TRBJ2-3; 9 bases map to TRBD2. The V gene end was trimmed by 6 bases and the J gene end by 1 base; junction bases not matched to a gene: 8. From germline, CDR1 is DFQATT and CDR2 SNEGSKA (reference sequence). The CDR3 length is 15 residues. The DNA for the CDR3 is TGCAGTGCCCATTTAGCGGGAGCTGGCACAGATACGCAGTATTTT. Translation gives CSAHLAGAGTDTQYF.

In its sample, this clonotype was seen a few times. The chain has TRBV7-9 and TRBJ2-2, with 8 bases aligning to TRBD1. CDR1 and CDR2 (germline): SEHNR, FQNEAQ (reference sequence). The CDR3 totals 17 residues. V lost 3 bases to trimming and J lost 6 bases; unmatched junction nucleotides: 12. The CDR3 protein is CASSFRGQGLLAGELFF. The CDR3 nucleotides read TGTGCCAGCAGCTTTCGCGGACAGGGATTACTGGCCGGGGAGCTGTTTTTT.

This clonotype was observed many times. The rearrangement links TRBV12-3 or TRBV12-4 to TRBJ1-1; D is ambiguous. The CDR3 is 12 amino acids. V lost 3 bases and J lost 3, with 5 bases in between. The CDR3 DNA reads TGTGCCAGCAGTTTTATGGACACTGAAGCTTTCTTT. Residues: CASSFMDTEAFF.

This clonotype was recorded a few times. This chain connects TRBV12-3 or TRBV12-4 to TRBJ2-5; D remains unclear. Trimming pared 2 bases from V and 5 bases from J, leaving 15 bases between. The CDR3 has 15 amino acids. CDR3 DNA sequence: TGTGCCAGCAGTTTACGGTCGTCGGGTGGGGAGACCCAGTACTTC. This codes for CASSLRSSGGETQYF.

The CDR3, as DNA: TGTGCCACCAGCAGAGGACTAGGCGAGCAGTACTTC. Translating gives CATSRGLGEQYF. The chain joins TRBV15 to TRBJ2-7; D is possibly TRBD2 (6 bases). This CDR3 region has 12 residues. CDR1 and CDR2 (germline): LNHNV, YYDKDF (reference sequence). V was cut by 1 base and J by 6 bases, with 7 bases left in between.

This clonotype was counted many times. The chain joins TRBV12-3 or TRBV12-4 to TRBJ1-2; D is unresolved. The V gene lost 3 bases and the J gene lost 5 bases, with 10 bases spanning the gap. The CDR3 totals 13 residues. Here the CDR3 DNA reads TGTGCCAGCAGTTTTGGTCAGCAATATGGCTACACCTTC. Translated, it gives CASSFGQQYGYTF.

J is TRBJ2-2 and V is TRBV5-5, with D uncertain. This CDR3 contains 11 residues. V was clipped by 1 base and J by 10 bases, with 5 bases between them. Germline V gene sequence: CDR1 SGHKS, CDR2 YYEKEE (reference sequence). DNA for the CDR3: TGTGCCAGCAGCTTGACGACGGAGCTGTTTTTT. It translates to CASSLTTELFF.